Below, one T cell receptor (beta chain) is given with its context. Its antigen is currently unknown. RNA extraction and reverse transcription yielded cDNA as sequencing template. Assay used: immunoSEQ multiplex PCR; TCRdb lists only in-frame clones, some missing. This table has under 350,000 clones, 55% to 70% appearing once. Germline assignment: CDR1 SGHDT and CDR2 YYEEEE. The CDR3 is 18 residues long. Germline trimming cut 0 bases from V and 1 base from J; bases unmatched to any gene: 8. These data belong to a study of CD8+ T cells in alopecia areata. Study conclusions and caveats: Scalp clonality dropped significantly under tofacitinib, as did expanded CD8+ top-100 clones. Besides other cells, scalp samples also yield sequences of resident alphabeta T cells from normal skin. One nonresponder leaves baseline CD8+ expansion's link to response uncertain.

Treatment reported: oral pan-JAK inhibitor, 5-10 mg twice daily. Alopecia areata patients gave lesional scalp punch biopsies and peripheral blood samples. This chain uses TRBV5-6 with TRBJ2-3; 10 bases are shared with TRBD2. The starting material was CD4+ T cells sorted from blood, obtained at week 24, from a patient treated with tofacitinib. This receptor was taken from a human donor with alopecia areata. The CDR3 loop is CASSLVEGTSGGTDTQYF. In DNA, the CDR3 is TGTGCCAGCAGCTTGGTCGAGGGAACTAGCGGGGGCACAGATACGCAGTATTTT.